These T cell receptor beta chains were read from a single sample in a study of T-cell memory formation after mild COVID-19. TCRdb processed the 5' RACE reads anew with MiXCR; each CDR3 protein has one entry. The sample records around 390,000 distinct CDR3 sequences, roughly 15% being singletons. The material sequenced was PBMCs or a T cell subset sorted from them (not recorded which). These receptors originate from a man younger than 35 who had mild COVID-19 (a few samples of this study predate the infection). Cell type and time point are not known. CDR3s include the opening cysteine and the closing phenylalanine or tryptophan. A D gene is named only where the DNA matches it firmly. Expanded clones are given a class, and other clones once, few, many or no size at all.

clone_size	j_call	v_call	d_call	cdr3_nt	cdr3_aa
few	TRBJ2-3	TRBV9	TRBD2	TGTGCCAGCAGCGTTACAGGACTAGCGGGGGATACGCAGTATTTT	CASSVTGLAGDTQYF
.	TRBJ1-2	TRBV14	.	TGTGCCAGCAGCCCTCGTAGCGGGGGCCTTGGCTACACCTTC	CASSPRSGGLGYTF
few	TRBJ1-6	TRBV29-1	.	TGCAGCGTGTCAGGGGATAATTCACCCCTCCACTTT	CSVSGDNSPLHF
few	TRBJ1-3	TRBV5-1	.	TGCGCCAGCAGCCCCACGGCCCTCACCTCTGGAAACACCATATATTTT	CASSPTALTSGNTIYF
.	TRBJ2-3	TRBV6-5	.	TGTGCCAGCAGTTACGTAGGGGGACTCACAGATACGCAGTATTTT	CASSYVGGLTDTQYF
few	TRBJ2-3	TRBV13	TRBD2	TGTGCCAGGAAGCGGGGGTGTAGCACAGATACGCAGTATTTT	CARKRGCSTDTQYF
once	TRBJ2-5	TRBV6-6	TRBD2	TGTGCCAGCATCGCGGGGGGTCAAGAGACCCAGTACTTC	CASIAGGQETQYF
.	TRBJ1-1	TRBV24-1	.	TGTGCCACCAGTGATTCTAAAGCTCCTCTGTTGAAAGCTTTCTTT	CATSDSKAPLLKAFF
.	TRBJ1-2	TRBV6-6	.	TGTGCCAGCAGTATCCCCCACGGAAACTATGGCTACACCTTC	CASSIPHGNYGYTF
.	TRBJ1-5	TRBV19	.	TGTGCCAGTAGTATTGAGGGGTTAAATCAGCCCCAGCATTTT	CASSIEGLNQPQHF
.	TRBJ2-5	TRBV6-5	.	TGTGCCAGCAGTTACGCCGGGACCCGCGCGGGGCAAGAGACCCAGTACTTC	CASSYAGTRAGQETQYF
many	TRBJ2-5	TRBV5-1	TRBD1	TGCGCCAGCAGCTATGGGACAGGTCAAGAGACCCAGTACTTC	CASSYGTGQETQYF
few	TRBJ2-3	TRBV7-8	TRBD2	TGTGCCACCAACGGGAGGGTAGCGGGGATCCTCACAGATACGCAGTATTTT	CATNGRVAGILTDTQYF
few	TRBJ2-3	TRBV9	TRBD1	TGTGCCAGCCAGGGCAGGGGGAGCACAGATACGCAGTATTTT	CASQGRGSTDTQYF
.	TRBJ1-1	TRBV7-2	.	TGTGCCAGCAGCTTACACCCCTCCCTTAACACTGAAGCTTTCTTT	CASSLHPSLNTEAFF
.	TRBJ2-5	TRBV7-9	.	TGTGCCAGCAGCTTAATCCCCTCCATCGGAGAGACCCAGTACTTC	CASSLIPSIGETQYF
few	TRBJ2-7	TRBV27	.	TGTGCCAGCAGTCCCCGGCCGCCTAACTACGAGCAGTACTTC	CASSPRPPNYEQYF
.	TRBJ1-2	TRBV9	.	TGTGCCAGCAGCGTAGGAGTGTTCTCTAACTATGGCTACACCTTC	CASSVGVFSNYGYTF
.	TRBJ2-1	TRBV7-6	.	TGTGCCAGCAGCTTAGCCGACAGGGAGGATGAGCAGTTCTTC	CASSLADREDEQFF